The clone carrying this T cell receptor (beta chain) was seen only a few times. The antigen remains unidentified. CDR3 length: 14 residues. Germline V gene lookup returns CDR1 SNHLY and CDR2 FYNNEI. V was cut by 4 bases and J by 3 bases, with 9 bases left in between. The data are from a study of blood T cells in healthy people across ages. Points from the study as a whole: Diversity was estimated from one million T cells, and these estimates were considered underestimates.

The authors ran a second PCR of about 7 to 12 cycles using a sample-barcoded 5' primer and a J-beta primer mix. TCRdb used MiXCR to reprocess the 5' RACE reads, holding one entry per CDR3 protein. The profile shows 550,000 to 750,000 distinct CDR3 sequences, roughly 21% of them singletons. The sequence was obtained from a man in his 70s in good health. The chain couples TRBV2 to TRBJ1-4; D remains ambiguous. Sequenced input: blood. The CDR3 region is CASSAGIANEKLFF. CDR3 DNA: TGTGCCAGCAGTGCTGGAATAGCTAATGAAAAACTGTTTTTT.